Listed below are T cell receptor beta chains from one sample, sequenced in a study of blood T cells in healthy people across ages. TCRdb processed the 5' RACE reads anew with MiXCR; each CDR3 protein has one entry. There are about a million distinct CDR3 sequences in the sample; more than 30% occur only once, and roughly 13% lies in the top ten. The source material was blood. The source of these receptors is a man between 18 and 29 years old in good health. Each CDR3 is given with its conserved first and last residue. Each record gives: V gene, J gene, D gene, clone size, CDR3 DNA, CDR3 protein. A D gene is named only where the DNA matches it firmly. Not all rows give a size; the values are once, few, many and, for expanded clones, a class.

v_gene: TRBV20-1
j_gene: TRBJ2-2
d_gene: TRBD1
abundance: few
CDR3nt: TGCAGTGCTAGAGAAGACGTATCGGGACAGGGGTTAACCGGGGAGCTGTTTTTT
CDR3aa: CSAREDVSGQGLTGELFF

v_gene: TRBV6-1
j_gene: TRBJ1-1
d_gene: -
abundance: few
CDR3nt: TGTGCCAGCACCCCCGGACGGAACACTGAAGCTTTCTTT
CDR3aa: CASTPGRNTEAFF

v_gene: TRBV9
j_gene: TRBJ2-7
d_gene: TRBD2
abundance: -
CDR3nt: TGTGCCAGCAGCGTAGCAGGCGGGGGTATCTCCTACAATGAGCAGTACTTC
CDR3aa: CASSVAGGGISYNEQYF

v_gene: TRBV13
j_gene: TRBJ1-1
d_gene: -
abundance: -
CDR3nt: TGTGCCAGCAGCTTAGGAACATCAAATGAAGCTTTCTTT
CDR3aa: CASSLGTSNEAFF

v_gene: TRBV6-6
j_gene: TRBJ2-1
d_gene: -
abundance: -
CDR3nt: TGTGCCAGCAGTTACGGGGTCAGATTCAGTGAGCAGTTCTTC
CDR3aa: CASSYGVRFSEQFF

v_gene: TRBV28
j_gene: TRBJ1-1
d_gene: -
abundance: -
CDR3nt: TGTGCCAGCAGTTTATCTCAAGGCCCCCAAGGGCGTGCTTTCTTT
CDR3aa: CASSLSQGPQGRAFF

v_gene: TRBV7-9
j_gene: TRBJ1-5
d_gene: -
abundance: -
CDR3nt: TGTGCCAGCAGCTTCAACATTGAGCCCCGGCATTTT
CDR3aa: CASSFNIEPRHF

v_gene: TRBV4-3
j_gene: TRBJ2-3
d_gene: -
abundance: -
CDR3nt: TGCGTCAGCAGCCCCCCCTCTAGCGTCCGGGCAGATACGCAGTATTTT
CDR3aa: CVSSPPSSVRADTQYF

v_gene: TRBV2
j_gene: TRBJ2-7
d_gene: -
abundance: -
CDR3nt: TGTGCCAGCAGAAAACAGGGAGACGGCTCCTACGAGCAGTACTTC
CDR3aa: CASRKQGDGSYEQYF

v_gene: TRBV28
j_gene: TRBJ2-4
d_gene: -
abundance: -
CDR3nt: TGTGCCAGCAGTTTATCCCGGACCGTAGCCAAAAACATTCAGTACTTC
CDR3aa: CASSLSRTVAKNIQYF

v_gene: TRBV25-1
j_gene: TRBJ2-1
d_gene: -
abundance: few
CDR3nt: TGTGCCAGCAGTGAATTCGACAGGATCCATGAGCAGTTCTTC
CDR3aa: CASSEFDRIHEQFF

v_gene: TRBV6-5
j_gene: TRBJ1-5
d_gene: -
abundance: -
CDR3nt: TGTGCCAGCAGTCCCGGGGAGAGCAATCAGCCCCAGCATTTT
CDR3aa: CASSPGESNQPQHF

v_gene: TRBV4-1
j_gene: TRBJ1-6
d_gene: TRBD1
abundance: -
CDR3nt: TGCGCCAGCAGCCAAACAGGGGTGGCGGCCTATAATTCACCCCTCCACTTT
CDR3aa: CASSQTGVAAYNSPLHF

v_gene: TRBV20-1
j_gene: TRBJ2-3
d_gene: TRBD1
abundance: -
CDR3nt: TGCAGTGCTGACAGGGGAACCACAGATACGCAGTATTTT
CDR3aa: CSADRGTTDTQYF

v_gene: TRBV29-1
j_gene: TRBJ1-2
d_gene: -
abundance: -
CDR3nt: TGCAGCGCTGAAGGTGGGGTGGACTATGGCTACACCTTC
CDR3aa: CSAEGGVDYGYTF

v_gene: TRBV20-1
j_gene: TRBJ1-6
d_gene: -
abundance: -
CDR3nt: TGCAGTGCTATCGATCGGCTCGGTTCACCCCTCCACTTT
CDR3aa: CSAIDRLGSPLHF

v_gene: TRBV20-1
j_gene: TRBJ2-1
d_gene: -
abundance: -
CDR3nt: TGCAGTGCTAGAGGAGCCGAGATCAATGAGCAGTTCTTC
CDR3aa: CSARGAEINEQFF

v_gene: TRBV6-5
j_gene: TRBJ1-2
d_gene: -
abundance: -
CDR3nt: TGTGCCAGCAGTTACTCGGGGCCGGGGGTTCCCTATGGCTACACCTTC
CDR3aa: CASSYSGPGVPYGYTF

v_gene: TRBV29-1
j_gene: TRBJ2-3
d_gene: -
abundance: many
CDR3nt: TGCAGCGACCGCGGACAGTCCACAGATACGCAGTATTTT
CDR3aa: CSDRGQSTDTQYF

v_gene: TRBV7-9
j_gene: TRBJ1-4
d_gene: -
abundance: -
CDR3nt: TGTGCCAGCAGCCGAAAAGCTTCCATTAATGAAAAACTGTTTTTT
CDR3aa: CASSRKASINEKLFF

v_gene: TRBV4-3
j_gene: TRBJ1-1
d_gene: TRBD1
abundance: -
CDR3nt: TGCGCCAGCAGCCAAGGACTTACAGGGGGGAACACTGAAGCTTTCTTT
CDR3aa: CASSQGLTGGNTEAFF

v_gene: TRBV20-1
j_gene: TRBJ1-2
d_gene: -
abundance: -
CDR3nt: TGCAGTGCTAGAGCGCCGGGGGGCGCGTTCTATGGCTACACCTTC
CDR3aa: CSARAPGGAFYGYTF

v_gene: TRBV7-6
j_gene: TRBJ1-4
d_gene: -
abundance: -
CDR3nt: TGTGCCAGCAGCCTTACAGGGCCGTATGAAAAGCTGTTTTTT
CDR3aa: CASSLTGPYEKLFF

v_gene: TRBV10-3
j_gene: TRBJ2-5
d_gene: TRBD1
abundance: -
CDR3nt: TGTGCCATCAGTGGACAGGGGCAAAGAGAGACCCAGTACTTC
CDR3aa: CAISGQGQRETQYF

v_gene: TRBV6-6
j_gene: TRBJ1-1
d_gene: -
abundance: few
CDR3nt: TGTGCCAGCAGTTACTCGGGACGGGGGAACACTGAAGCTTTCTTT
CDR3aa: CASSYSGRGNTEAFF

v_gene: TRBV4-2
j_gene: TRBJ2-3
d_gene: -
abundance: -
CDR3nt: TGTGCCAGCAGCCAAGAAGGGGATACGAGCACAGATACGCAGTATTTT
CDR3aa: CASSQEGDTSTDTQYF

v_gene: TRBV14
j_gene: TRBJ2-3
d_gene: TRBD2
abundance: -
CDR3nt: TGTGCCAGCAGCCGAACGAAGACGTGCGGACTAGCGGGGCGGGATACGCAGTATTTT
CDR3aa: CASSRTKTCGLAGRDTQYF

v_gene: TRBV4-2
j_gene: TRBJ1-5
d_gene: -
abundance: few
CDR3nt: TGTGCCAGCAGCCAACCGGGATCCAATCAGCCCCAGCATTTT
CDR3aa: CASSQPGSNQPQHF

v_gene: TRBV29-1
j_gene: TRBJ1-2
d_gene: -
abundance: -
CDR3nt: TGCAGCGCGGACAAGGGGGGCTATGGCTACACCTTC
CDR3aa: CSADKGGYGYTF

v_gene: TRBV10-3
j_gene: TRBJ2-6
d_gene: TRBD1
abundance: many
CDR3nt: TGTGCCAGCCGCCAAGGGACAGAGTCTGGGGCCAACGTCCTGACTTTC
CDR3aa: CASRQGTESGANVLTF

v_gene: TRBV5-1
j_gene: TRBJ1-1
d_gene: -
abundance: many
CDR3nt: TGCGCCAGCAGCTTGGGGGACGGCAACACTGAAGCTTTCTTT
CDR3aa: CASSLGDGNTEAFF